A single sample gave rise to the 18 T cell receptor beta chains below, sequenced in a study of T cells in Graves' hyperthyroidism and ophthalmopathy (dated by TCRdb to the late 2010s). The method behind the library was multiplex PCR. The reads were generated on an Illumina HiSeq 2000. The TCR beta CDR3 regions were amplified from the RNA transcripts. The first round of RT-PCR for the TCR CDR3 was performed with the HTBI primer set and the Qiagen OneStep RT-PCR kit. In-frame beta chains were kept once TCRdb had trimmed the public reads at Q25 with fastp and called clones with MiXCR. Rows with one shared CDR3 protein collapse into an entry with the most common genes and DNA. Here the sample has a few hundred thousand distinct CDR3 sequences; about 17% occur a single time. The ten largest clones take up about 45% of the sample. Sequences were obtained from blood. These receptors all come from a man aged 35-49 years with Graves' hyperthyroidism.

The genes are TRBV6-1 and TRBJ2-7; the D is unclear. Germline loops: CDR1 MNHNS, CDR2 SASEGT. The CDR3 has 11 residues. Trimming left V 5 bases short and J 6 bases short, with 8 bases between. CDR3 DNA sequence: TGTGCCAGCAGTTTCACCGGCGAGCAGTACTTC. Amino acids: CASSFTGEQYF.

A few counts support this clonotype. This chain connects TRBV18 to TRBJ1-5; the match to TRBD1 covers 7 bases. This CDR3 contains 15 residues. The V and J ends lost 6 bases and 2 bases, in that order; junction bases with no gene match: 7. Germline lookup yields CDR1 KGHSH and CDR2 LQKENI. In nucleotides, the CDR3 is TGTGCCAGCTCGCAAACAGGGGTTCGCAATCAGCCCCAGCATTTT. This gives the protein CASSQTGVRNQPQHF. The variable domain in full, completed from reference TRBV18 and TRBJ1-5, reads NAGVMQNPRHLVRRRGQEARLRCSPMKGHSHVYWYRQLPEEGLKFMVYLQKENIIDESGMPKERFSAEFPKEGPSILRIQQVVRGDSAAYFCASSQTGVRNQPQHFGDGTRLSIL.

This clonotype was counted at least ten times. This chain uses TRBV7-2 with TRBJ1-5, with D unclear. The germline gives CDR1 SGHTA, CDR2 FQGNSA. The CDR3 spans 13 residues. Between the trimmed V and J ends, which lost 4 bases and 3 bases, there was a span of 7 bases. Here the CDR3 reads CASSSNNNQPQHF. The CDR3 DNA reads as TGTGCCAGCAGCTCCAACAACAATCAGCCCCAGCATTTT. Variable domain in full (rest from reference TRBV7-2 and TRBJ1-5): GAGVSQSPSNKVTEKGKDVELRCDPISGHTALYWYRQSLGQGLEFLIYFQGNSAPDKSGLPSDRFSAERTGGSVSTLTIQRTQQEDSAVYLCASSSNNNQPQHFGDGTRLSIL.

This clonotype was recorded at least ten times. The V gene is TRBV19, the J gene TRBJ2-1; 9 positions agree with TRBD1. Germline CDR1 reads LNHDA; CDR2 reads SQIVND (reference sequence). V was pared by 5 bases and J by 2 bases, with 7 bases of the junction left unmatched. The length of the CDR3 is 16 residues. The DNA for the CDR3 is TGTGCCAGTAGTCCGCCCGGGACAGGGACCTACAATGAGCAGTTCTTC. As protein: CASSPPGTGTYNEQFF. Full variable domain (missing parts from reference TRBV19 and TRBJ2-1): DGGITQSPKYLFRKEGQNVTLSCEQNLNHDAMYWYRQDPGQGLRLIYYSQIVNDFQKGDIAEGYSVSREKKESFPLTVTSAQKNPTAFYLCASSPPGTGTYNEQFFGPGTRLTVL.

This clonotype showed up just a few times. The chain carries TRBV6-1 and TRBJ2-5; no clear D. The germline V and J ends were trimmed by 2 bases and 14 bases, with 12 bases remaining between them. The CDR3 runs to 11 residues. Germline V gene lookup returns CDR1 MNHNS and CDR2 SASEGT. CDR3 residues: CASSEWARCYF. CDR3 coding DNA: TGTGCCAGCAGTGAATGGGCCCGTTGCTACTTC.

The rearrangement joins TRBV6-1 to TRBJ2-7; weak D call: TRBD1 (5 bases). The CDR3 length is 13 residues. Germline V CDR1 and CDR2: MNHNS, SASEGT. The V end lost 11 bases, the J end lost 3 bases, and 17 bases lay between the germline ends. The CDR3 here is CAGAVTVHYEQYF. The CDR3, as DNA: TGTGCCGGGGCAGTCACGGTTCACTACGAGCAGTACTTC.

This sequence joins TRBV20-1 and TRBJ1-5; weak D call: TRBD1 (5 bases). This CDR3 is built from 15 residues. V lost 6 bases, J lost 3 bases, and 18 bases lay in between. Germline CDR1 reads DFQATT; CDR2 reads SNEGSKA (reference sequence). Here the CDR3 reads CSANFDGGFNQPQHF. CDR3 sequence (DNA): TGCAGTGCCAACTTCGACGGGGGGTTCAATCAGCCCCAGCATTTT.

This clonotype has at least ten counts. The rearrangement joins TRBV30 to TRBJ2-2; D might be TRBD1 or TRBD2, each matching 5 bases. The CDR3 has 10 amino acids. Per germline, CDR1 GTSNPN and CDR2 SVGIG (reference sequence). Trimming shortened V by 5 bases and J by 13 bases, and 11 bases separated the two germline ends. The CDR3 region is CAWGTKRLFF. The CDR3 nucleotides are TGTGCCTGGGGGACGAAAAGGCTGTTTTTT.

Comment on this clonotype: This may stem from a read error, because a much larger clone lies one nucleotide away. The chain is built from TRBV20-1 and TRBJ1-1; TRBD1 might be the D (6 bases). The V gene's germline CDR1 is DFQATT and CDR2 SNEGSKA (reference sequence). The CDR3 loop spans 15 amino acids. V was cut by 6 bases and J by 4 bases, with 21 bases left in between. The CDR3 coding sequence is TGCAGTGCCTCCGACAGGACGGTGGGGAGCACTGAAGCTTTCTTT. This sequence encodes CSASDRTVGSTEAFF.

This clonotype was counted ten times or more. This sequence joins TRBV28 and TRBJ1-4; D is unclear. Germline V gives CDR1 MDHEN, CDR2 SYDVKM. This CDR3 spans 15 amino acids. The germline V and J ends were trimmed by 7 bases and 0 bases, with 12 bases remaining between them. CDR3 region: CASKTIASTNEKLFF. The CDR3 DNA follows: TGTGCCAGCAAAACAATAGCTTCAACTAATGAAAAACTGTTTTTT. Using reference TRBV28 and TRBJ1-4 for the parts outside the CDR3, the full variable domain is DVKVTQSSRYLVKRTGEKVFLECVQDMDHENMFWYRQDPGLGLRLIYFSYDVKMKEKGDIPEGYSVSREKKERFSLILESASTNQTSMYLCASKTIASTNEKLFFGSGTQLSVL.

This clonotype has just a few counts. V is TRBV29-1 and J is TRBJ1-5; TRBD1 is a possible D gene (5 bases). This CDR3 is 12 amino acids long. Per the germline V gene, CDR1 is SQVTM and CDR2 is ANQGSEA. Deletions cut 6 bases from V and 4 bases from J, with 10 bases between. CDR3 protein: CSVRQPNQPQHF. In DNA form, the CDR3 reads TGCAGCGTGCGACAGCCTAATCAGCCCCAGCATTTT. Based on the CDR3 plus reference TRBV29-1 and TRBJ1-5, the full variable domain is SAVISQKPSRDICQRGTSLTIQCQVDSQVTMMFWYRQQPGQSLTLIATANQGSEATYESGFVIDKFPISRPNLTFSTLTVSNMSPEDSSIYLCSVRQPNQPQHFGDGTRLSIL.

Note on this clonotype: A much larger clone differs from this one at a single base, so this may be a read error. The rearrangement uses TRBV20-1 and TRBJ1-4; 8 nucleotides agree with TRBD1. J gave up 5 bases and V 1 base, and 6 bases lay outside the gene matches. The germline gives CDR1 DFQATT, CDR2 SNEGSKA (reference sequence). The CDR3 has 15 amino acids. CDR3 nucleotides: TGCAGTGCTAGAGTTCATGGGACAGGAAATGAAAAACTGTTTTTT. As protein: CSARVHGTGNEKLFF.

This clonotype was observed a few times. V and J are TRBV5-1 and TRBJ2-6; tentatively, D is TRBD1 or TRBD2 (7 bases each). Trimming pared 4 bases from V and 1 base from J, leaving 18 bases between. The CDR3 spans 18 residues. CDR1 and CDR2 from the germline V gene are SGHRS and YFSETQ. CDR3 amino acids: CASSPGGQVPSGANVLTF. The CDR3 coding sequence is TGCGCCAGCAGCCCGGGAGGACAGGTGCCTTCTGGGGCCAACGTCCTGACTTTC. The full variable domain, its missing parts supplied by reference TRBV5-1 and TRBJ2-6, is KAGVTQTPRYLIKTRGQQVTLSCSPISGHRSVSWYQQTPGQGLQFLFEYFSETQRNKGNFPGRFSGRQFSNSRSEMNVSTLELGDSALYLCASSPGGQVPSGANVLTFGAGSRLTVL.

A remark on this clonotype: This may be a read error: a much more frequent sequence differs by one nucleotide. V is TRBV7-3 and J is TRBJ1-4; D is undetermined. Germline V gives CDR1 SGHTA, CDR2 FQGTGA. The CDR3 length is 13 residues. The CDR3 bases are TGTGCCAGCAGCACCCAAGCTAATGAAAAACTGCTTTTT. Translating gives CASSTQANEKLLF.

This clonotype was detected many times. V and J are TRBV7-9 and TRBJ2-3, with unresolved D. The length of the CDR3 is 15 residues. Trimming stripped 0 bases from V and 2 bases from J, with 9 bases between. CDR1 is SEHNR, CDR2 FQNEAQ, per germline (reference sequence). Here the CDR3 reads CASSLAQISTDTQYF. The CDR3 bases are TGTGCCAGCAGCTTAGCACAGATATCCACAGATACGCAGTATTTT.

Points on this clonotype: This may be a read error, as it is one base from a much larger clone. The chain carries TRBV7-2 and TRBJ1-2, with no clear D. The V gene lost 1 base and the J gene lost 4 bases, with 13 bases spanning the gap. The germline V gene encodes CDR1 SGHTA and CDR2 FQGNSA. The CDR3 is made up of 15 amino acids. Here the CDR3 reads CASSLERGMIYGYTF. In DNA form, the CDR3 reads TGTGCCAGCAGCTTAGAACGGGGAATGATCTATGGCTACACCTTC.

This clonotype appeared once. The chain couples TRBV30 to TRBJ1-3; no reliable D call. The V gene lost 3 bases and the J gene lost 2 bases, with 2 bases spanning the gap. Germline V gene data show CDR1 as GTSNPN and CDR2 as SVGIG (reference sequence). CDR3 size: 11 residues. CDR3 sequence (DNA): TGTGCCTGGAGGCCTGGAAACACCATATATTTT. It is translated as CAWRPGNTIYF. Full variable domain (rest looked up from reference TRBV30 and TRBJ1-3): SQTIHQWPATLVQPVGSPLSLECTVEGTSNPNLYWYRQAAGRGLQLLFYSVGIGQISSEVPQNLSASRPQDRQFILSSKKLLLSDSGFYLCAWRPGNTIYFGEGSWLTVV.

This clonotype was recorded at least ten times. The rearrangement joins TRBV29-1 to TRBJ1-1, with D uncertain. Germline V lookup: CDR1 SQVTM, CDR2 ANQGSEA. V shed 4 bases and J shed 1 base, with 10 bases lying between them. This CDR3 is built from 13 residues. CDR3 coding DNA: TGCAGCGTTGCTCGGACGGAGAACACTGAAGCTTTCTTT. Translation gives CSVARTENTEAFF.